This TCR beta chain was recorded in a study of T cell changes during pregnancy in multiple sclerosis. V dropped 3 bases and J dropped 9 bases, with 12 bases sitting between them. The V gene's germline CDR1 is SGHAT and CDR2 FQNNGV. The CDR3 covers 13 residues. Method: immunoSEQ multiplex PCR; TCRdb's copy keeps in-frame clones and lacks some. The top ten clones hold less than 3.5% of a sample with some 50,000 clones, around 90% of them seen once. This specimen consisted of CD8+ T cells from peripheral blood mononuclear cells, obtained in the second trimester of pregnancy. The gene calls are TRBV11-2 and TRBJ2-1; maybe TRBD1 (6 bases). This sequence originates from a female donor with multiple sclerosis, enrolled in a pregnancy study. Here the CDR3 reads CASSFPGAVEQFF. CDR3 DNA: TGTGCCAGCAGCTTCCCAGGGGCTGTTGAGCAGTTCTTC.